This T cell receptor (beta chain) was documented in a study of blood T cell repertoires in COVID-19. Study background: The samples span acute and convalescent COVID-19 from the United States, Italy and Spain.

The CDR3 runs to 14 residues. Germline CDR1 and CDR2: SGDLS and YYNGEE. V lost 3 bases and J lost 1, with 7 bases in between. Sequencing was performed with immunoSEQ multiplex PCR; in TCRdb, only in-frame clones are kept and a portion is missing. The data contain approximately 380,000 clones, less than 85% of them singletons. The chain has TRBV9 and TRBJ2-2, with D maybe TRBD1 (6 bases). The sequence came from a woman under 30 with acute or convalescent COVID-19. The sample taken for sequencing was peripheral blood. The CDR3 region is CASSARGNTGELFF. The CDR3 nucleotides read TGTGCCAGCAGCGCCAGGGGGAACACCGGGGAGCTGTTTTTT.